The T cell receptor (beta chain) under discussion was sequenced for a study of Graves' ophthalmopathy and Graves' hyperthyroidism. Regarding the study as a whole: Blood also contained most of the expanded thyroid clonotypes above 0.001 frequency.

This clonotype was counted a few times. Antigen unknown. Sequence at one end of the junction differs from germline and may be a read error. The V gene's germline CDR1 is MDHEN and CDR2 SYDVKM. CDR3 length: 14 amino acids. The authors amplified TCR beta CDR3 regions, and they did so from RNA transcripts for repertoire sequencing. Scientists carried out first-round RT-PCR using HTBI primers and then a second-round multiplex PCR. From the multiplex PCR reads, TCRdb called clonotypes with MiXCR, one entry per CDR3 protein. This sample has about 620,000 distinct CDR3 sequences, with around a fifth found just once. Clinicians made diagnoses from clinical symptoms, serum thyroxine, TRAb, thyroid ultrasound and orbital computed tomography.

The TCR sequence derives from a woman between 18 and 30 years old with stable Graves' hyperthyroidism. Some clones in this sample may be carry-over from other donors' samples. Sample: peripheral blood. The chain employs TRBV28 and TRBJ1-1; D uncertain. The CDR3 region has the DNA TGTGCCAGCAGTCCCCTCTTCATCCGGGCGGTGGCTCTCTTT. Translating it yields CASSPLFIRAVALF. Full variable domain (remainder filled in from reference TRBV28 and TRBJ1-1): DVKVTQSSRYLVKRTGEKVFLECVQDMDHENMFWYRQDPGLGLRLIYFSYDVKMKEKGDIPEGYSVSREKKERFSLILESASTNQTSMYLCASSPLFIRAVALFGQGTRLTVV.